This record looks at one T cell receptor beta chain sequence and its context. The target antigen is unknown. The length of the CDR3 is 14 residues. Between the trimmed V and J ends, which lost 4 bases and 6 bases, there was a span of 14 bases. CDR1 and CDR2 from the germline V gene are SGHRS and YFSETQ. TCRdb passed the 5' RACE reads through MiXCR, listing each CDR3 protein once. The data show roughly 110,000 distinct CDR3 sequences, around an eighth seen once. These data are taken from a study of T-cell memory formation after mild COVID-19. Regarding the study as a whole: Whereas later expanders leaned CD4+, clones contracting day 15 to 85 showed a balanced CD4/CD8 makeup. Day 37-peaking second-wave clones had unconfirmed SARS-CoV-2 specificity.

The sequenced sample was PBMCs or a T cell subset sorted from them (not recorded which). The sequence came from a man aged 18 to 29 who had mild COVID-19 (a few samples of this study predate the infection). Cell type and time point are not known. The V call is TRBV5-1, the J call TRBJ2-1, with D perhaps matching TRBD1 (6 bases). The CDR3 nucleotides read TGCGCCAGCAGCCATCGGACAGCCGGCAATGAGCAGTTCTTC. It specifies CASSHRTAGNEQFF.